These T cell receptor beta chains were read from a single sample in a study of T cell responses to AZD1222 COVID-19 vaccine. TCRdb's table, derived via immunoSEQ multiplex PCR, lists solely in-frame clones and lacks some. The sample lists 150,000 to 180,000 clones, 85% to 90% occurring once. Sequenced material: peripheral blood, taken on day 0 of MenACWY control vaccination. The source of these receptors is an adult in good health. Each CDR3 is given with its conserved first and last residue. A D gene is named only where the DNA matches it firmly. Part of the rows lack a size; the others show once, few, many or a class for expanded clones.

cdr3_nt cdr3_aa clone_size j_call v_call d_call cdr3_length
TGTGCCAGCAGCTTGAGAAGTGGACTAGCGACCGGGGAGCTGTTTTTT CASSLRSGLATGELFF - TRBJ2-2 TRBV5-4 TRBD2 16
TGTGCCAGCAGCGATTCCGGGACAGGGGATTCACCCCTCCACTTT CASSDSGTGDSPLHF few TRBJ1-6 TRBV7-9 TRBD1 15
TGTGCCAGTAGGAACACCGGGACAGGGTTCGCAGATACGCAGTATTTT CASRNTGTGFADTQYF - TRBJ2-3 TRBV19 TRBD1 16
TGTGCCAGCAGCTTTTCCGGGGGGAACACCGGGGAGCTGTTTTTT CASSFSGGNTGELFF - TRBJ2-2 TRBV11-3 - 15
TGCAGCGTTGAAGCGGCGATACAGGTCAGCTCCTATAATTCACCCCTCCACTTT CSVEAAIQVSSYNSPLHF - TRBJ1-6 TRBV29-1 - 18
TGTGCCAGCAGTGTAGCGACAGGGGGCTGGAATCAGCCCCAGCATTTT CASSVATGGWNQPQHF - TRBJ1-5 TRBV6-1 TRBD1 16
TGTGCCTGGAGCCCCCAGGGGCAGTACAATGAGCAGTTCTTC CAWSPQGQYNEQFF - TRBJ2-1 TRBV30 - 14
TGTGCCAGCAGTTTCGGACAGGGCCAGCCCCAGCATTTT CASSFGQGQPQHF - TRBJ1-5 TRBV27 TRBD1 13
TGTGCCAGCAGCGCCATACCGGGACAGGGGACCCCTGCTTTCTTT CASSAIPGQGTPAFF - TRBJ1-1 TRBV9 TRBD1 15
TGTGCCAGCAGTACGGGCCCCGCTGGAAACACCATATATTTT CASSTGPAGNTIYF few TRBJ1-3 TRBV6-5 - 14
TGCGCCAGCAGCTTGCGGGGGGGAAATCAGCCCCAGCATTTT CASSLRGGNQPQHF - TRBJ1-5 TRBV5-1 - 14
TGTGCCAGCAGCTCAGAGACAGGGGGATCATCCGGGGAGCTGTTTTTT CASSSETGGSSGELFF - TRBJ2-2 TRBV5-4 TRBD1 16
TGTGCCAGCAGTTCTCAGGGGCGTGGGGGAGAGACCCAGTACTTC CASSSQGRGGETQYF - TRBJ2-5 TRBV27 - 15
TGTGCCAGCAGCTCCGGGGTTGGCAATCAGCCCCAGCATTTT CASSSGVGNQPQHF - TRBJ1-5 TRBV7-2 - 14
TGTGCCAGCAGTGTACAGGGGAGCTATAGCAATCAGCCCCAGCATTTT CASSVQGSYSNQPQHF - TRBJ1-5 TRBV6-1 TRBD1 16
TGTGCCACCAGCATTGGGGACAGGTTCACCTACGAGCAGTACTTC CATSIGDRFTYEQYF - TRBJ2-7 TRBV15 TRBD1 15
TGTGCCACCAGCGGACCGGGGGTAGGGCCCTTCGGCTACACCTTC CATSGPGVGPFGYTF - TRBJ1-2 TRBV15 - 15
TGTGCCACCCACGGGGCACAGAACACTGAAGCTTTCTTT CATHGAQNTEAFF - TRBJ1-1 TRBV25-1 - 13
TGCGCCAGCAGCTTAGGGACAGGGTTATACACAGATACGCAGTATTTT CASSLGTGLYTDTQYF - TRBJ2-3 TRBV5-1 TRBD1 16
TGTGCCAGCAGCCCTAAAGGGGAAGGGAACCGCTACACCTTC CASSPKGEGNRYTF - TRBJ1-2 TRBV7-9 - 14
TGTGCCAGCAGCCCCCAGGCCTACAATGAGCAGTTCTTC CASSPQAYNEQFF - TRBJ2-1 TRBV4-2 - 13
TGTGCCAGCAGCCGACAGGGGTTTGACACTGAAGCTTTCTTT CASSRQGFDTEAFF - TRBJ1-1 TRBV7-9 TRBD1 14
TGCAGCGTTGAAGAAACTTTCATAAAGCAGTTCTTC CSVEETFIKQFF - TRBJ2-1 TRBV29-1 - 12
TGTGCCAGCTCCAGGGACAGAGATCAGCCCCAGCATTTT CASSRDRDQPQHF - TRBJ1-5 TRBV6-5 TRBD1 13
TGTGCCAGCAGCCAAGATCCCACAGCCAATCAGCCCCAGCATTTT CASSQDPTANQPQHF once TRBJ1-5 TRBV3-1/TRBV3-2 - 15
TGTGCCAGCAGCTTATTGGCAGGGGCGAACACTGAAGCTTTCTTT CASSLLAGANTEAFF once TRBJ1-1 TRBV7-9 - 15
TGTGCCAGCAGCTTTCACCAGACAGGGGCTACGACTGAAGCTTTCTTT CASSFHQTGATTEAFF - TRBJ1-1 TRBV7-6 TRBD1 16
TGTGCCAGCAGCCCGACAGGGGCCGGTGAAGCTTTCTTT CASSPTGAGEAFF - TRBJ1-1 TRBV12-3/TRBV12-4 TRBD1 13
TGTGCTAGTGGTTCTATCCAGGGGACGGGCTACACCTTC CASGSIQGTGYTF - TRBJ1-2 TRBV12-5 - 13
TGCAGCGTTGATTGGGGCCAAGAGACCCAGTACTTC CSVDWGQETQYF - TRBJ2-5 TRBV29-1 - 12
TGCAGCGTCGTGGGCAGAACCACAGATACGCAGTATTTT CSVVGRTTDTQYF - TRBJ2-3 TRBV29-1 - 13
TGCGCCAGCAGCTTGGGAAGAGTAGGTCAGCCCCAGCATTTT CASSLGRVGQPQHF once TRBJ1-5 TRBV5-1 - 14
TGTGCCAGCAGTTCCCCCGGACTAAACAATGAGCAGTTCTTC CASSSPGLNNEQFF - TRBJ2-1 TRBV28 - 14
TGTGCCAGCAGCGGTCCGGGACCTAGGGAAGCTTTCTTT CASSGPGPREAFF - TRBJ1-1 TRBV9 - 13
TGTGCCAGCAGCGGGGGGAGCGGGTCCTCATATAATTCACCCCTCCACTTT CASSGGSGSSYNSPLHF - TRBJ1-6 TRBV9 - 17
TGTGCCAGTGGGTATAATTCACCCCTCCACTTT CASGYNSPLHF - TRBJ1-6 TRBV19 - 11
TGTGCCACCCGGGAACAGGGAATTTCACCCCTCCACTTT CATREQGISPLHF - TRBJ1-6 TRBV28 - 13
TGTGCCAGCAGTTACGAGGTGGGGCAGAACACTGAAGCTTTCTTT CASSYEVGQNTEAFF - TRBJ1-1 TRBV6-2/TRBV6-3 - 15
TGTGCCAGCAGCCGAGCTACAGGGCGAGGCACCGGGGAGCTGTTTTTT CASSRATGRGTGELFF - TRBJ2-2 TRBV7-8 - 16
TGTGCCAGCAGCCGGACAGAGACCCAGTACTTC CASSRTETQYF once TRBJ2-5 TRBV3-1/TRBV3-2 - 11
TGCAGCGTTGGAGGGACAGGCTCCGGCTACACCTTC CSVGGTGSGYTF - TRBJ1-2 TRBV29-1 TRBD1 12
TGTGCCAGCAGCGGAGGACAGGGGGCCTATGGCTACACCTTC CASSGGQGAYGYTF - TRBJ1-2 TRBV9 TRBD1 14
TGTGCCAGCAGTTACCGACAGGGGCTGGGGGCTTTCTTT CASSYRQGLGAFF - TRBJ1-1 TRBV28 TRBD1 13
TGCGCCAGCAGCTTGTGGGGGAACACTGAAGCTTTCTTT CASSLWGNTEAFF - TRBJ1-1 TRBV5-1 - 13
TGTGCCAGCAGCCCTACACTGAACACCGGGGAGCTGTTTTTT CASSPTLNTGELFF - TRBJ2-2 TRBV9 - 14
TGTGCCAGCAGCCTAAACCGGGGGGCGAACACCGGGGAGCTGTTTTTT CASSLNRGANTGELFF - TRBJ2-2 TRBV7-9 TRBD2 16
TGCGCCAGCAGCCAAGTGGGACAGGGAACTGGAAACACCATATATTTT CASSQVGQGTGNTIYF - TRBJ1-3 TRBV4-1 TRBD1 16
TGTGCCAGCAGCGTAGGGCAGGTTGTATTAGATACGCAGTATTTT CASSVGQVVLDTQYF - TRBJ2-3 TRBV9 - 15
TGTGCCAGCAGTGAGATAATTAGTCGGCGGACGAAGGCTGGAAACACCATATATTTT CASSEIISRRTKAGNTIYF few TRBJ1-3 TRBV6-1 - 19
TGTGCCAGCAGTTTCCCCGGGGAGCTGTTTTTT CASSFPGELFF - TRBJ2-2 TRBV28 - 11
TGTGCCAGTAGTACCACCGGGCCACAGGCGGGCGGCTACACCTTC CASSTTGPQAGGYTF - TRBJ1-2 TRBV19 - 15